This T cell receptor (beta chain) was sequenced for a study of blood T cell repertoires in COVID-19. The wider study: Sites in the United States, Italy and Spain provided acute and convalescent COVID-19 samples. Sources were T cells, B-cell-depleted T cells, or PBMCs; the material itself was cDNA or gDNA.

This clone was counted a few times. Original methodology: Scientists estimated how many nucleated cells there were by amplifying reference gene primers. Only in-frame clones appear in the TCRdb table, and some are missing; sequencing was by immunoSEQ multiplex PCR. The V and J calls and clone size are taken from that table; D and trimming were inferred from the DNA. The data show about 67,000 clones, 79% seen once. This clonotype was obtained from a woman aged 60 to 75 with acute or convalescent COVID-19. Sequencing input: peripheral blood.

The chain's CDR3 is CAWSDRAPNSPLHF. The CDR3 region has the DNA TGTGCCTGGAGTGACAGGGCACCTAATTCACCCCTCCACTTT. This chain uses TRBV30 with TRBJ1-6; D is perhaps TRBD1 (6 bases). The CDR3 consists of 14 residues. The V gene lost 1 base and the J gene lost 6 bases, with 10 bases spanning the gap. The germline gives CDR1 GTSNPN, CDR2 SVGIG (reference sequence).